This T cell receptor (beta chain) was recovered during a study of beta chain features in type 1 diabetes. Study-wide points: Comparison showed that naive, central memory and Treg TCRB repertoires appeared more similar among patients than among healthy donors.

Comment on this clone: The antigen remains unidentified.

Purities in excess of 95% were seen in all sorted populations. Germline assignment: CDR1 MGHRA and CDR2 YSYEKL. The length of the CDR3 is 16 residues. J lost 8 bases, V lost 3 bases, and 11 bases had no gene match. The isolated RNA, all of it, was reverse transcribed, so expressed TCRB transcripts were what got sequenced. Sequenced by immunoSEQ multiplex PCR; TCRdb stores in-frame clones only, minus some. The sample lists around 310,000 clones, roughly 9.6% occurring once. The clonotype was recovered from a woman younger than 45 in good health. Material for sequencing was naive CD4+ T cells from blood. This rearrangement joins TRBV4-1 to TRBJ2-5; TRBD2 matches at 11 bases. CDR3 nucleotide sequence: TGCGCCAGCAGCCATATAGCGGGAGGGGTATTTTATACCCAGTACTTC. This codes for CASSHIAGGVFYTQYF.